This TCR beta chain was recorded in a study of blood T cell repertoires in COVID-19. Study as a whole: Whether acute or convalescent, the COVID-19 samples came from the United States, Italy and Spain. PBMCs, B-cell-depleted T cells, or T cells were the source of the cDNA or gDNA that made up the material.

In the source study's methods: From reference gene primer amplification, estimates of nucleated cell counts were derived. TCRdb's table, derived via immunoSEQ multiplex PCR, lists solely in-frame clones and lacks some. The V and J calls and the clone size are those of that table, but D and trimming were determined from the DNA. The sample consists of 150,000 to 200,000 clones, 65% to 90% of them appearing once. This CDR3 spans 15 amino acids. Germline loops: CDR1 SGHRS, CDR2 YFSETQ. V was shortened by 0 bases and J by 0 bases, with 8 bases between the two germline ends. The chain has TRBV5-1 and TRBJ2-3; D is unclear. Sequenced: peripheral blood. This sequence was found in a man aged 60-69 years with acute or convalescent COVID-19. CDR3 region: CASSLDRSSTDTQYF. The CDR3 DNA sequence: TGCGCCAGCAGCTTGGACAGATCTAGCACAGATACGCAGTATTTT.